This TCR beta chain appears in the sequencing data of a study of blood T cell repertoires in COVID-19. Study-level information: The cDNA or gDNA used as material had been derived from T cells, B-cell-depleted T cells, or PBMCs.

The V segment lost 0 bases and the J segment 6 bases; nucleotides outside the gene matches: 8. Looked up from germline, CDR1 is LNHDA and CDR2 is SQIVND (reference sequence). The CDR3 has 16 residues. TCRdb's copy holds only in-frame clones and misses some; the assay was immunoSEQ multiplex PCR. The data show more than 100,000 clones, around 86% seen once. This receptor was taken from a man aged 40-50 years with acute or convalescent COVID-19. Sequencing was done on a sample of peripheral blood. This chain uses TRBV19 with TRBJ2-7, with 10 nucleotides matching TRBD1. In nucleotides, the CDR3 is TGTGCCAGTAGTATAGATTTTTGGGACAGGGGCGGCGAGCAGTACTTC. Its translation: CASSIDFWDRGGEQYF.